The rows below give T cell receptor beta chains drawn from one sample of a study of T cell responses to AZD1222 COVID-19 vaccine. Data came from immunoSEQ multiplex PCR; TCRdb stores just in-frame clones and leaves some out. Of about 100,000 clones detected, approximately 87% appear once; the ten largest clones hold more than 3.5%. Sequencing used peripheral blood, obtained on day 0 of MenACWY control vaccination. Every receptor here comes from an adult in good health. The CDR3 runs from the conserved cysteine through the conserved F or W. A D gene is named only where the DNA matches it firmly. Clone size is shown for a subset of rows, as once, few, many or a class of expanded clone.

J	size	D	V	DNA	CDR3
TRBJ2-5	.	.	TRBV20-1	TGCAGTGCTTTGTATGAGACCCAGTACTTC	CSALYETQYF
TRBJ2-2	.	.	TRBV7-8	TGTGCCAGCAGCTTAAGTGCGGGGCCGGGCACCGGGGAGCTGTTTTTT	CASSLSAGPGTGELFF
TRBJ1-5	.	.	TRBV5-8	TGTGCCAGCAGAAAAGAGAATCAGCCCCAGCATTTT	CASRKENQPQHF
TRBJ1-1	.	TRBD1	TRBV18	TGTGCCAGCTCACCACAGGGACAGGGTTTCACTGAAGCTTTCTTT	CASSPQGQGFTEAFF
TRBJ1-1	.	TRBD1	TRBV4-1	TGCGCCAGCAGCCTGCGGGACAGGGGTGACACTGAAGCTTTCTTT	CASSLRDRGDTEAFF
TRBJ2-1	.	.	TRBV11-2	TGTGCCAGCAGCTCCGGGGCGGGAAGATACAATGAGCAGTTCTTC	CASSSGAGRYNEQFF
TRBJ2-3	.	.	TRBV9	TGTGCCAGCAGCGTAGCTTCCTCGGGGGGCACAGATACGCAGTATTTT	CASSVASSGGTDTQYF
TRBJ2-7	.	TRBD1	TRBV28	TGTGCCAGCACCGACCGACAGGGTAAATACGAGCAGTACTTC	CASTDRQGKYEQYF
TRBJ2-7	.	.	TRBV5-5	TGTGCCAGCAGCCTGGGGGCAGGGAGCTCCTACGAGCAGTACTTC	CASSLGAGSSYEQYF
TRBJ2-7	.	.	TRBV5-4	TGTGCCAGCAGCTTTTCCGGGACACCCTACTACGAGCAGTACTTC	CASSFSGTPYYEQYF
TRBJ1-2	.	.	TRBV28	TGTGCCAGCAGTCCGCAGGGGCTGCTCTATGGCTACACCTTC	CASSPQGLLYGYTF
TRBJ1-6	.	.	TRBV6-2/TRBV6-3	TGTGCCAGCAGTTACTCGAGCTTGGGAGGTTCACCCCTCCACTTT	CASSYSSLGGSPLHF
TRBJ1-1	.	TRBD1	TRBV27	TGTGCCAGCAGTCTCGGACAGGGGAGGGGAAACACTGAAGCTTTCTTT	CASSLGQGRGNTEAFF
TRBJ2-1	.	.	TRBV12-3/TRBV12-4	TGTGCCAGCAGTTATGTTAATGAGCAGTTCTTC	CASSYVNEQFF
TRBJ2-7	few	.	TRBV20-1	TGCAGTGCTAAGGAGCAGTACTTC	CSAKEQYF
TRBJ1-5	.	.	TRBV12-3/TRBV12-4	TGTGCCAGCGGCCGGGCGGAACAGCCCCAGCATTTT	CASGRAEQPQHF
TRBJ2-7	.	.	TRBV7-2	TGTGCCAGCAGCTTAGCCCCCGCGGGGAGCTCCTACGAGCAGTACTTC	CASSLAPAGSSYEQYF
TRBJ2-5	once	.	TRBV27	TGTGCCAGCAGTTTCGCCAGACAAGAGACCCAGTACTTC	CASSFARQETQYF
TRBJ1-5	.	.	TRBV19	TGTGCCAGTAGCCCTAGACAGTCAGATAGCAATCAGCCCCAGCATTTT	CASSPRQSDSNQPQHF
TRBJ2-5	.	.	TRBV7-9	TGTGCCAGCAGGCTGTCCGGCGTCCAGTACTTC	CASRLSGVQYF
TRBJ1-2	.	.	TRBV5-1	TGCGCCAGCAGCTTGAGGCAATCCTATGGCTACACCTTC	CASSLRQSYGYTF
TRBJ1-1	.	.	TRBV6-2/TRBV6-3	TGTGCCAGCAGTTACTGGGGAGAAGCTTTCTTT	CASSYWGEAFF
TRBJ1-2	.	.	TRBV5-6	TGTGCCAGCAGATTGGCGGGGGGCGCTGGCTACACCTTC	CASRLAGGAGYTF
TRBJ2-7	.	.	TRBV5-1	TGCGCCAGCAGCTTGCGGGGTTTAATCACGGGCGAGCAGTACTTC	CASSLRGLITGEQYF
TRBJ1-6	.	TRBD1	TRBV5-1	TGCGCCAGCAGCTACCGGACAGGCCTTAATTCACCCCTCCACTTT	CASSYRTGLNSPLHF
TRBJ1-6	.	.	TRBV18	TGTGCCAGCTCACCGCAGCAGGGATGGGAGTCACCCCTCCACTTT	CASSPQQGWESPLHF
TRBJ1-5	.	TRBD1	TRBV5-1	TGCGCCAGCAGCCCGGGGACAGGGGATACTCAGCCCCAGCATTTT	CASSPGTGDTQPQHF
TRBJ1-5	once	.	TRBV10-3	TGTGCCATCAGGACAGGAGACAATCAGCCCCAGCATTTT	CAIRTGDNQPQHF
TRBJ2-6	.	.	TRBV5-1	TGCGCCAGCAGCTTGGCAGGGTCTGGGGCCAACGTCCTGACTTTC	CASSLAGSGANVLTF
TRBJ1-1	.	.	TRBV7-9	TGTGCCAGCAGCTTAGAGGTAGGGGGTCAAACTGAAGCTTTCTTT	CASSLEVGGQTEAFF
TRBJ2-1	.	TRBD2	TRBV24-1	TGTGCCACCAGTCCTTGGGGGACTAGCGGGAGTGATGAGCAGTTCTTC	CATSPWGTSGSDEQFF
TRBJ1-5	once	.	TRBV28	TGTGCCAGCAGCCCCGCATTGGGCAATCAGCCCCAGCATTTT	CASSPALGNQPQHF
TRBJ1-3	.	.	TRBV7-9	TGTGCCAGCAGCTCGAGTCAAATCGGGGTACCTTACTCTGGAAACACCATATATTTT	CASSSSQIGVPYSGNTIYF
TRBJ1-2	once	.	TRBV25-1	TGTGCCAGCAGTGACAATAAGGGGATAGACTATGGCTACACCTTC	CASSDNKGIDYGYTF
TRBJ1-5	once	TRBD1	TRBV27	TGTGCCAGCAGTTTCGCAGGGGGCGCGGGTCAGCCCCAGCATTTT	CASSFAGGAGQPQHF
TRBJ2-7	few	.	TRBV7-2	TGTGCCAGCAGCTTAGGGGGCCAGTGGGTTGCCTACGAGCAGTACTTC	CASSLGGQWVAYEQYF
TRBJ1-4	.	TRBD1	TRBV5-5	TGTGCCAGCAGCTGGACAGGGGGGGATGAAAAACTGTTTTTT	CASSWTGGDEKLFF
TRBJ1-1	.	.	TRBV6-1	TGTGCCAGCAGTGATGGGACTGAAGCTTTCTTT	CASSDGTEAFF
TRBJ2-7	.	TRBD2	TRBV5-5	TGTGCCAGCAGCTCCCCACTAGCGGGAAAGTACGAGCAGTACTTC	CASSSPLAGKYEQYF
TRBJ1-2	.	TRBD1	TRBV7-8	TGTGCCAGCAGCTCGGGGGCAGGGGGGCACTATGGCTACACCTTC	CASSSGAGGHYGYTF
TRBJ2-7	.	.	TRBV7-2	TGTGCCAGCAGCCCGCCCGGGTCCTACGAGCAGTACTTC	CASSPPGSYEQYF
TRBJ2-1	.	.	TRBV6-2/TRBV6-3	TGTGCCAGCAGTCCCATGTTCCAGGGGGGTGAGCAGTTCTTC	CASSPMFQGGEQFF
TRBJ2-7	once	.	TRBV5-4	TGTGCCAGCAGCTTGGAGGCAGGGTTTCGGTACTTC	CASSLEAGFRYF
TRBJ2-1	few	TRBD1	TRBV28	TGTGCCAGCACACAGGGGGGCGATGAGCAGTTCTTC	CASTQGGDEQFF
TRBJ1-4	.	.	TRBV3-1/TRBV3-2	TGTGCCAGCAGCCCCCCTGGGGTTTCCAGCGACAAACTGTTTTTT	CASSPPGVSSDKLFF